The 18 T cell receptor beta chains below come from one sample, sequenced in a study of beta chain features in type 1 diabetes. Study-wide findings and caveats: Across all four CD4+ subsets, people with type 1 diabetes showed modestly shorter TCRB CDR3s.

The antigens these receptors bind are not known. Sequencing targeted expressed TCRB transcripts, as all isolated RNA had been reverse transcribed. Clones were read by immunoSEQ multiplex PCR, and TCRdb kept only the in-frame ones, dropping some. The sample has some 700,000 clones, about an eighth seen once. Sample: naive CD4+ T cells from blood. The receptors were gathered from a man between 18 and 29 years old with type 1 diabetes.

The chain combines TRBV25-1 with TRBJ1-2; D gene uncertain. CDR3 length equals 13 residues. Germline CDR1 MGHDK, CDR2 SYGVNS. V shed 3 bases and J shed 8 bases, with 13 bases lying between them. CDR3 protein: CASSEMKGGGYTF. In DNA, the CDR3 is TGTGCCAGCAGTGAGATGAAGGGCGGAGGCTACACCTTC.

The V and J genes are TRBV27 and TRBJ1-5; D is unresolved. Germline assignment: CDR1 MNHEY and CDR2 SMNVEV (reference sequence). V dropped 6 bases and J dropped 3 bases, with 15 bases sitting between them. CDR3 size: 15 residues. The DNA of the CDR3 is TGTGCCAGCAGCCTGACACCCTCGTCCAATCAGCCCCAGCATTTT. Its protein is CASSLTPSSNQPQHF.

The chain combines TRBV27 with TRBJ2-1; TRBD2 matches 7 bases. CDR1 and CDR2 from the germline V gene are MNHEY and SMNVEV (reference sequence). The CDR3 consists of 14 residues. Trimming took 2 bases from V and 4 from J; bases not matched to a gene: 2. DNA for the CDR3: TGTGCCAGCAGTTTAGGGGGGGTGTACAATGAGCAGTTCTTC. Translated: CASSLGGVYNEQFF.

The gene calls are TRBV2 and TRBJ2-1, with 8 bases identical to TRBD1. V was pared by 10 bases and J by 8 bases, with 7 bases of the junction left unmatched. The germline gives CDR1 SNHLY, CDR2 FYNNEI. This CDR3 spans 12 amino acids. The CDR3 DNA is TGTGCCAACAGAGCAGGGGGCGATGAGCAGTTCTTC. Its translation: CANRAGGDEQFF.

This clone was observed a handful of times. V is TRBV7-2 and J is TRBJ1-1, with D possibly matching TRBD1 (6 bases). Germline assignment: CDR1 SGHTA and CDR2 FQGNSA. The ends were cut back, 3 bases at V and 1 base at J, with 9 bases in the middle. The CDR3 loop spans 14 amino acids. The CDR3 coding sequence is TGTGCCAGCAGCTTGAGGACAGAGAACACTGAAGCTTTCTTT. Encoded protein: CASSLRTENTEAFF.

The J gene is TRBJ1-5, the V gene TRBV18; no definite D call. The CDR3 length is 13 residues. Germline V gene data show CDR1 as KGHSH and CDR2 as LQKENI. V lost 1 base and J 3 bases, leaving 4 bases between the germline ends. This CDR3 reads CASSPQDNQPQHF. The CDR3 DNA reads TGTGCCAGCTCACCACAGGACAATCAGCCCCAGCATTTT. The whole variable domain, filled in from reference TRBV18 and TRBJ1-5, reads NAGVMQNPRHLVRRRGQEARLRCSPMKGHSHVYWYRQLPEEGLKFMVYLQKENIIDESGMPKERFSAEFPKEGPSILRIQQVVRGDSAAYFCASSPQDNQPQHFGDGTRLSIL.

Only a few counts were recorded for this clone. This chain connects TRBV25-1 to TRBJ2-1; D gene unclear. CDR3 size: 15 residues. Germline V CDR1 and CDR2: MGHDK, SYGVNS. V lost 3 bases and J 2 bases, leaving 11 bases between the germline ends. The CDR3 sequence: CASSDGQATYNEQFF. As DNA, the CDR3 is TGTGCCAGCAGTGACGGTCAGGCTACCTACAATGAGCAGTTCTTC.

This clone has only a few counts. This chain uses TRBV5-1 with TRBJ2-5; 7 nucleotides line up with TRBD1. V gave up 0 bases and J gave up 4 bases; unmatched junction bases: 3. Germline-derived CDR1 and CDR2 are SGHRS and YFSETQ. The CDR3 runs 14 residues. DNA for the CDR3: TGCGCCAGCAGCTTGGAGCCAGGGGGAGAGACCCAGTACTTC. Encoded protein: CASSLEPGGETQYF.

This clone has a handful of counts. The chain carries TRBV6-4 and TRBJ2-2; no definite D call. Germline loops: CDR1 MRHNA, CDR2 SNTAGT. V shed 4 bases and J shed 4 bases, with 4 bases lying between them. The CDR3 has 12 amino acids. CDR3 region: CASSASTGELFF. In DNA form, the CDR3 reads TGTGCCAGCAGTGCCAGCACCGGGGAGCTGTTTTTT.

CDR3 residues: CASSEPQGTYEQYF. The DNA of the CDR3 is TGTGCCAGCAGCGAACCCCAGGGGACCTACGAGCAGTACTTC. V usage is TRBV9 and J usage is TRBJ2-7; possibly TRBD1 for D (6 bases). Germline V CDR1 and CDR2: SGDLS, YYNGEE. The CDR3 consists of 14 residues. The V end lost 3 bases, the J end lost 2 bases, and 12 bases lay between the germline ends.

The chain carries TRBV6-6 and TRBJ1-4; perhaps TRBD1 as D (5 bases). Germline lookup yields CDR1 MNHNY and CDR2 SVGAGI (reference sequence). This CDR3 region has 11 residues. V lost 4 bases to trimming and J lost 11 bases, with 8 bases between them. The CDR3 region has the DNA TGTGCCAGCAGTTTATGGGGGAAACTGTTTTTT. Its translation is CASSLWGKLFF.

The chain carries TRBV28 and TRBJ1-5, with 9 bases aligning to TRBD1. This CDR3 has 15 amino acids. Trimming removed 8 bases from V and 4 bases from J; junction bases left unmatched: 9. Per germline, CDR1 MDHEN and CDR2 SYDVKM. The CDR3 loop reads CASVPGTGKNQPQHF. In DNA, the CDR3 is TGTGCCAGCGTGCCCGGGACAGGGAAAAATCAGCCCCAGCATTTT.

There are a few counts of this clone. V is TRBV9 and J is TRBJ2-3; D uncertain. The CDR3 runs 15 residues. The germline CDR1 and CDR2 sequences are SGDLS and YYNGEE. The germline V and J ends were trimmed by 4 bases and 2 bases, with 14 bases remaining between them. Written as DNA, the CDR3 is TGTGCCAGCAGCTTGACTTACCAATACACAGATACGCAGTATTTT. Protein sequence: CASSLTYQYTDTQYF.

The chain combines TRBV6-5 with TRBJ2-3, with D unclear. Germline V CDR1 and CDR2: MNHEY, SVGAGI. This CDR3 region has 15 residues. With 2 bases removed from V and 0 bases from J, the gap between germline ends came to 9 bases. The CDR3 reads CASSYDGPSTDTQYF. Here the CDR3 DNA reads TGTGCCAGCAGTTACGACGGCCCTAGCACAGATACGCAGTATTTT.

The CDR3 loop reads CASSLSTGQYNEQFF. In DNA form, the CDR3 reads TGTGCCAGCAGCTTAAGTACGGGACAGTACAATGAGCAGTTCTTC. The chain joins TRBV11-2 to TRBJ2-1; the match to TRBD1 covers 7 bases. This CDR3 spans 15 amino acids. J lost 4 bases, V lost 2 bases, and 5 bases had no gene match. From germline, CDR1 is SGHAT and CDR2 FQNNGV.

This clone occurred a few times. The J gene is TRBJ2-7, the V gene TRBV29-1; D call uncertain. The CDR3 is made up of 12 amino acids. Trimming took off 3 bases at V and 3 bases at J, with 9 bases between the two ends. CDR1 and CDR2 from the germline V gene are SQVTM and ANQGSEA. The DNA for the CDR3 is TGCAGCGTTGATAATGGCGGCTACGAGCAGTACTTC. Amino acid sequence: CSVDNGGYEQYF.

The chain combines TRBV28 with TRBJ2-6; D tentatively fits TRBD1 or TRBD2 (5 bases each). The CDR3 runs 16 residues. The V gene lost 6 bases and the J gene lost 3 bases, with 15 bases spanning the gap. The V gene's germline CDR1 is MDHEN and CDR2 SYDVKM. As DNA, the CDR3 is TGTGCCAGCAGGGACTCTTGGGGGAGTGGGGCCAACGTCCTGACTTTC. It encodes CASRDSWGSGANVLTF.

This clone was counted a few times. This chain joins TRBV4-1 and TRBJ2-7; no reliable D call. The CDR3 is 13 amino acids. Germline CDR1 and CDR2: MGHRA and YSYEKL. Trimming took 10 bases from V and 4 from J, leaving 17 bases between them. CDR3 sequence reads: CATADTGLYEQYF. Here the CDR3 DNA reads TGCGCCACCGCAGACACTGGTTTGTACGAGCAGTACTTC.